The clone carrying this T cell receptor beta chain was detected a few times. The data belong to a study of cytomegalovirus exposure and HLA in healthy donors. Study summary: Approximately 180 million T cells yielded around 100 million unique TCR beta sequences, as an earlier analysis found. For the approximately 360 genotyped donors, over 80% fell within the Caucasian-associated ancestry cluster.

Germline CDR1 reads MDHEN; CDR2 reads SYDVKM. The V segment lost 8 bases and the J segment 2 bases; nucleotides outside the gene matches: 8. The CDR3 is 14 amino acids. This PCR relied on a set of 60 Vbeta primers and 13 Jbeta primers. The protocol was immunoSEQ multiplex PCR, while the TCRdb copy is restricted to in-frame clones and leaves out a portion. This table has a few hundred thousand clones, approximately 80% appearing once. The source is a man younger than 45 in good health and CMV-seronegative. Sequencing was performed on PBMCs. The chain combines TRBV28 with TRBJ2-7; 8 bases are shared with TRBD1. This chain's CDR3 is CASSQGAIPYEQYF. CDR3 nucleotides: TGTGCCAGCTCCCAGGGGGCGATTCCCTACGAGCAGTACTTC. The variable domain in full, completed from reference TRBV28 and TRBJ2-7, reads DVKVTQSSRYLVKRTGEKVFLECVQDMDHENMFWYRQDPGLGLRLIYFSYDVKMKEKGDIPEGYSVSREKKERFSLILESASTNQTSMYLCASSQGAIPYEQYFGPGTRLTVT.